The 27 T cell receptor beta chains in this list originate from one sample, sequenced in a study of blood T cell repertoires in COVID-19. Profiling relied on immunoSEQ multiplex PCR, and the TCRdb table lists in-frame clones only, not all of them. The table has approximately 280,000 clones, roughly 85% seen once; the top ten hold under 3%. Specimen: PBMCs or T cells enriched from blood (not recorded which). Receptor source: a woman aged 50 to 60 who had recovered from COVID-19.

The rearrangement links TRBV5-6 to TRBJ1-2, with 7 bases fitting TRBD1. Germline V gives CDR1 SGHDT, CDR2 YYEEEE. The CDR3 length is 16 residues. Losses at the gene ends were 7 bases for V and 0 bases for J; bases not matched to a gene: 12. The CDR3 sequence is CASLSRGQSPNYGYTF. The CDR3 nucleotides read TGTGCCAGCTTAAGCCGGGGACAGAGCCCTAACTATGGCTACACCTTC. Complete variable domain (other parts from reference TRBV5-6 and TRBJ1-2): DAGVTQSPTHLIKTRGQQVTLRCSPKSGHDTVSWYQQALGQGPQFIFQYYEEEERQRGNFPDRFSGHQFPNYSSELNVNALLLGDSALYLCASLSRGQSPNYGYTFGSGTRLTVV.

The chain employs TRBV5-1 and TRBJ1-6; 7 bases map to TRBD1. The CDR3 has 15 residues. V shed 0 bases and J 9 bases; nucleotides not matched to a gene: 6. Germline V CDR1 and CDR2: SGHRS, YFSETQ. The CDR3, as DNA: TGCGCCAGCAGCTTGGGTGACAGGGTTTTTTCACCCCTCCACTTT. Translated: CASSLGDRVFSPLHF.

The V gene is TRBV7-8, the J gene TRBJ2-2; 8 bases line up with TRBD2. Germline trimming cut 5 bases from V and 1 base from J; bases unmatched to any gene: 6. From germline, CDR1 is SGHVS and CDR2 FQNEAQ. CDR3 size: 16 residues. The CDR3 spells CASSPLAGENTGELFF. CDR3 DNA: TGTGCCAGCAGCCCGCTAGCGGGCGAGAACACCGGGGAGCTGTTTTTT.

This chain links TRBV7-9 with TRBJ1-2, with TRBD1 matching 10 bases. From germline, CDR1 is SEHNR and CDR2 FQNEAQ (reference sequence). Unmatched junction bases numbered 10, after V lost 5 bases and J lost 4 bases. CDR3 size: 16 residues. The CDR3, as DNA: TGTGCCAGCAGCATTCACCGGGACAGGGGTTTCTATGGCTACACCTTC. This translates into CASSIHRDRGFYGYTF.

Written as DNA, the CDR3 is TGTGCCAGCAGGCCCGGGACAACATCTAACTATGGCTACACCTTC. Amino acids: CASRPGTTSNYGYTF. The chain has TRBV6-5 and TRBJ1-2, with D perhaps matching TRBD1 (6 bases). Germline assignment: CDR1 MNHEY and CDR2 SVGAGI. V was trimmed by 6 bases and J by 0 bases, leaving 14 bases between them. The length of the CDR3 is 15 residues.

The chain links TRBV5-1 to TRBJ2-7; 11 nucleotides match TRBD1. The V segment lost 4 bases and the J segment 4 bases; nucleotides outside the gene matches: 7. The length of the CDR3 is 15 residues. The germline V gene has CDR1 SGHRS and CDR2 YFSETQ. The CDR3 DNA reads TGCGCCAGCAGCCAGCCGGGACAGGGGGTGTACGAGCAGTACTTC. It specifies CASSQPGQGVYEQYF. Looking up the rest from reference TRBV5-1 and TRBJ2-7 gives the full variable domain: KAGVTQTPRYLIKTRGQQVTLSCSPISGHRSVSWYQQTPGQGLQFLFEYFSETQRNKGNFPGRFSGRQFSNSRSEMNVSTLELGDSALYLCASSQPGQGVYEQYFGPGTRLTVT.

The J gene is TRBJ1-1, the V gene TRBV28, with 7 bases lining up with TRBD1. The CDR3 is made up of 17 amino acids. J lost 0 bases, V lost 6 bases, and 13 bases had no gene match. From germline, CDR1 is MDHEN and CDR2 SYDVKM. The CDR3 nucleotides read TGTGCCAGCAGCCTCCCCTGGGGACAGATTTTGAACACTGAAGCTTTCTTT. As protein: CASSLPWGQILNTEAFF.

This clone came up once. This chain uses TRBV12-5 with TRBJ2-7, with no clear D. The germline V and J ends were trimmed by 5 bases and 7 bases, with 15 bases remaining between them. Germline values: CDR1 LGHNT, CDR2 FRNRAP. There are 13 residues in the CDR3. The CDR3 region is CASGDAVYEEQYF. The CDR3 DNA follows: TGTGCTAGTGGTGACGCGGTTTATGAAGAGCAGTACTTC.

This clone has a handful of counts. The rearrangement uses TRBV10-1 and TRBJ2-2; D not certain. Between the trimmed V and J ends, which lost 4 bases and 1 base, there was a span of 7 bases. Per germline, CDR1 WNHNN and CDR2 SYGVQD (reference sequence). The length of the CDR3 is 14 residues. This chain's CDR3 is CASSASKNTGELFF. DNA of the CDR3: TGCGCCAGCAGTGCGTCCAAGAACACCGGGGAGCTGTTTTTT.

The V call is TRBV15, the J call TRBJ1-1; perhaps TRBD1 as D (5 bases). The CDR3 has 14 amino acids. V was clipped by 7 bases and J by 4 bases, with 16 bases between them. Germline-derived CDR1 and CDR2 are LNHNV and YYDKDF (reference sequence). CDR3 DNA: TGTGCCACCAAGGCCGGAGATGGGGCCACTGAAGCTTTCTTT. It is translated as CATKAGDGATEAFF.

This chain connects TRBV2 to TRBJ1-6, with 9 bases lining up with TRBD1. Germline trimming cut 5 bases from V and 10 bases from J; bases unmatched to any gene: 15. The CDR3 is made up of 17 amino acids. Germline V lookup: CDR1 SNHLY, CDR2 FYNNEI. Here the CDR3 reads CASSPGGGGTGLSPLHF. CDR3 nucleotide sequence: TGTGCCAGCAGTCCCGGTGGGGGCGGGACAGGGCTCTCACCCCTCCACTTT.

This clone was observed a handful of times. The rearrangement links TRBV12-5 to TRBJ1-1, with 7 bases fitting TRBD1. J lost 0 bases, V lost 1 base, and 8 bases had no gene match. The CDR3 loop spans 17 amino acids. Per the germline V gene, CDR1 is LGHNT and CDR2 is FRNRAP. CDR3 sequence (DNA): TGTGCTAGTGGTTTGGGTCTTGGACAGGCAATGAACACTGAAGCTTTCTTT. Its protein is CASGLGLGQAMNTEAFF.

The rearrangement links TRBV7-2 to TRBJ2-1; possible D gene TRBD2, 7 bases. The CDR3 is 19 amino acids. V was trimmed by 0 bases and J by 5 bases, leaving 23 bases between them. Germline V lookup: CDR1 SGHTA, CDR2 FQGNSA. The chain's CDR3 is CASSLARVGGVAGNNEQFF. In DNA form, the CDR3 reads TGTGCCAGCAGCTTAGCGCGAGTAGGGGGGGTAGCAGGCAACAATGAGCAGTTCTTC. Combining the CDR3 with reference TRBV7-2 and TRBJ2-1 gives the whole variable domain GAGVSQSPSNKVTEKGKDVELRCDPISGHTALYWYRQSLGQGLEFLIYFQGNSAPDKSGLPSDRFSAERTGGSVSTLTIQRTQQEDSAVYLCASSLARVGGVAGNNEQFFGPGTRLTVL.

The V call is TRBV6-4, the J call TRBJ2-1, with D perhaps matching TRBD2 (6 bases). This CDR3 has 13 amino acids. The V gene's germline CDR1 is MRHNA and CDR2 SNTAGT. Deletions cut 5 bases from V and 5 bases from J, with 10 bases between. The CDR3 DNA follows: TGTGCCAGCAGTCGGACTAACAACAATGAGCAGTTCTTC. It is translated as CASSRTNNNEQFF.

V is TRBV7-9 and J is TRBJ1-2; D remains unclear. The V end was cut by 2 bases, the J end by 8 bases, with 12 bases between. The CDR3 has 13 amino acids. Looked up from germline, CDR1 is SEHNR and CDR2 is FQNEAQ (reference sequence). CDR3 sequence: CASSLQSSKGYTF. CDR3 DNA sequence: TGTGCCAGCAGCTTACAGTCATCGAAGGGCTACACCTTC.

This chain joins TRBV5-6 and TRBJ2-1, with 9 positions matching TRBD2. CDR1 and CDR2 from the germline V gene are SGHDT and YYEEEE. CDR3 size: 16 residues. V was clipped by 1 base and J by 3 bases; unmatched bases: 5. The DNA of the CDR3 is TGTGCCAGCAGCTTGCCGGGACTAGCAGTCTACAATGAGCAGTTCTTC. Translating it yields CASSLPGLAVYNEQFF.

The CDR3 nucleotides are TGCGCCAGCAGCTTGCGGCCAGGGGAAAACACCGGGGAGCTGTTTTTT. Amino acid sequence: CASSLRPGENTGELFF. The V call is TRBV5-1, the J call TRBJ2-2, with D perhaps TRBD1 (6 bases). CDR1 and CDR2 (germline): SGHRS, YFSETQ. The V and J ends lost 1 base and 2 bases respectively, with 12 bases between them. The length of the CDR3 is 16 residues. The full variable domain, completed using reference TRBV5-1 and TRBJ2-2, is KAGVTQTPRYLIKTRGQQVTLSCSPISGHRSVSWYQQTPGQGLQFLFEYFSETQRNKGNFPGRFSGRQFSNSRSEMNVSTLELGDSALYLCASSLRPGENTGELFFGEGSRLTVL.

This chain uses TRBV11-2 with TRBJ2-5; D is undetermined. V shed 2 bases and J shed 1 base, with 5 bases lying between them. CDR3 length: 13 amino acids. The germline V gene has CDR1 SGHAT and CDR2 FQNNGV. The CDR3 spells CASSLTSQETQYF. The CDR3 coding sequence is TGTGCCAGCAGCTTAACAAGCCAAGAGACCCAGTACTTC.

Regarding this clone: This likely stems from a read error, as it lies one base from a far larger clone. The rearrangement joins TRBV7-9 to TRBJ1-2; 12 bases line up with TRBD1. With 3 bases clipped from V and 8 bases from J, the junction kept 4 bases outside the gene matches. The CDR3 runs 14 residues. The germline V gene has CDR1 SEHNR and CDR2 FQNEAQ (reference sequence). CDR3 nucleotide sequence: TGTGCCAGCAGCTTGGGACAGGGGGCGGAAGGCTACACCTTC. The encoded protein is CASSLGQGAEGYTF. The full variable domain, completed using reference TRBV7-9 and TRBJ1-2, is DTGVSQNPRHKITKRGQNVTFRCDPISEHNRLYWYRQTLGQGPEFLTYFQNEAQLEKSRLLSDRFSAERPKGSFSTLEIQRTEQGDSAMYLCASSLGQGAEGYTFGSGTRLTVV.

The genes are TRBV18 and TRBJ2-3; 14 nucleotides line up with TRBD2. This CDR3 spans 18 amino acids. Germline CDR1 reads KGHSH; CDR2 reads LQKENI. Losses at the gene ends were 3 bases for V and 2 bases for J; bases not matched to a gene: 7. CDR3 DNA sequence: TGTGCCAGCTCACCGCGCCGGACTAGCGGGAGGAACACAGATACGCAGTATTTT. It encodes CASSPRRTSGRNTDTQYF.

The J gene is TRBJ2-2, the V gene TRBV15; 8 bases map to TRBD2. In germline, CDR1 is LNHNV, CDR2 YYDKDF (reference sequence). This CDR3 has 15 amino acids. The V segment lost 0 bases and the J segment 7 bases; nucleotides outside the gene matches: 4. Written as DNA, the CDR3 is TGTGCCACCAGCAGAGAAGTAGCGGGAAACGGGGAGCTGTTTTTT. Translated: CATSREVAGNGELFF.

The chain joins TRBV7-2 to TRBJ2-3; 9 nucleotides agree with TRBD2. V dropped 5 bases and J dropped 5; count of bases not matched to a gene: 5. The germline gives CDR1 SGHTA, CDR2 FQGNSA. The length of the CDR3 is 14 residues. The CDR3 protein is CASSPGLALDTQYF. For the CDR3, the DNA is TGTGCCAGCAGCCCGGGACTAGCTCTAGATACGCAGTATTTT.

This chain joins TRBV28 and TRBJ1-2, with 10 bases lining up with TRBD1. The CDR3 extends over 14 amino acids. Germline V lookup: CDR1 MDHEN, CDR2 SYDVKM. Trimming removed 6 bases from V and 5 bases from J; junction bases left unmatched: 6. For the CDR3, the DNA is TGTGCCAGCAGATGGACAGGGGGGGATTATGGCTACACCTTC. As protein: CASRWTGGDYGYTF.

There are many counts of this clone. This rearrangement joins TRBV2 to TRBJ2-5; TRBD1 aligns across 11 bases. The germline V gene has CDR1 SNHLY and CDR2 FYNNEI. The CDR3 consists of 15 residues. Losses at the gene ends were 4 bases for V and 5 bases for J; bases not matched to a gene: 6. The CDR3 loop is CASSGGTGGPETQYF. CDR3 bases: TGTGCCAGCAGTGGGGGGACAGGGGGTCCGGAGACCCAGTACTTC. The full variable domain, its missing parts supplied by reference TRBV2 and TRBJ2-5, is EPEVTQTPSHQVTQMGQEVILRCVPISNHLYFYWYRQILGQKVEFLVSFYNNEISEKSEIFDDQFSVERPDGSNFTLKIRSTKLEDSAMYFCASSGGTGGPETQYFGPGTRLLVL.

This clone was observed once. In DNA, the CDR3 is TGTGCCAGCAGACTAGACGGCGATACTGAAGCTTTCTTT. Protein sequence: CASRLDGDTEAFF. The rearrangement joins TRBV12-3 or TRBV12-4 to TRBJ1-1; no definite D call. The CDR3 is 13 residues long. Trimming pared 6 bases from V and 5 bases from J, leaving 13 bases between.

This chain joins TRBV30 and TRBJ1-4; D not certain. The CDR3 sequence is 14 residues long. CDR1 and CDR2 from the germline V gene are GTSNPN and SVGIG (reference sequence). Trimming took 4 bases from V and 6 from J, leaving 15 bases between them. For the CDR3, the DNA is TGTGCCTGGAATAGCAAGGTATCGGATGAAAAACTGTTTTTT. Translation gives CAWNSKVSDEKLFF.

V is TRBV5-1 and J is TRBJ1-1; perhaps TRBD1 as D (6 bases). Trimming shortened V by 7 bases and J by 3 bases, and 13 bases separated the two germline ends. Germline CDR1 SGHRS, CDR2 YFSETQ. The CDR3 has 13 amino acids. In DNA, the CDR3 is TGCGCCAGCGGATTACAGGGATACACTGAAGCTTTCTTT. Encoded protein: CASGLQGYTEAFF.